This T cell receptor beta chain was found in a study of CD8 T cells in Susac syndrome. The RNA, about 0.45 to 1 ug, was put through reverse transcription using random hexamers. immunoSEQ multiplex PCR amplified TCR beta CDR3 across 54 Vbeta, 13 Jbeta. TCRdb recomputed calls from the immunoSEQ multiplex PCR reads with MiXCR, one row per CDR3 protein. The sample carries 150,000 or so distinct CDR3 sequences, 85% to 95% recorded once. In germline, CDR1 is SQVTM, CDR2 ANQGSEA. The CDR3 spans 15 residues. Trimming at V came to 6 bases and at J to 3 bases, leaving 8 bases not matched to a gene. The T cells that were sequenced for TCR beta were CD8+ and CD4+ cells from blood. Controls were healthy donors chosen to match patients in age and sex.

The V gene is TRBV29-1, the J gene TRBJ1-4, with 9 bases aligning to TRBD1. The TCR sequence derives from a human donor in good health. The material sequenced was CD4+ T cells from PBMCs. The CDR3 DNA sequence: TGCAGCGTGCTGCGGACAGGGGAGCCTAATGAAAAACTGTTTTTT. Translated, it gives CSVLRTGEPNEKLFF.